The clone carrying this T cell receptor beta chain was found many times. Its cognate antigen is unknown. Libraries of TCR beta came from iRepertoire HTBI primers plus Arm-PCR of CDR3 regions. TCRdb used MiXCR to reprocess the multiplex PCR reads, holding one entry per CDR3 protein. The data show 350,000 to 450,000 distinct CDR3 sequences, roughly 20% seen once. The sample originates from a study of regulatory T cells in long-lasting Graves disease. Indicated time point: persistent/refractory GD, antithyroid drugs over 5 years with positive TRAb. PBMCs provided the RNA from which the TCR library was made. Approximately 9.6-milliliter peripheral blood samples went into EDTA tubes. The V gene lost 1 base and the J gene lost 8 bases, with 14 bases spanning the gap. Germline assignment: CDR1 MNHEY and CDR2 SVGEGT. CDR3 length: 14 amino acids. General observations from the study: Between persistent patients, a few thousand public clonotypes were shared, exceeding the roughly 940 shared between new patients.

The J gene is TRBJ1-2, the V gene TRBV6-2 or TRBV6-3; weak D call: TRBD1 (5 bases). Sequencing was performed on peripheral blood mononuclear cells (PBMCs), taken when the disease was refractory, from a patient treated with antithyroid drugs. This clonotype originated in a female donor with Graves disease. The CDR3 DNA reads as TGTGCCAGCAGTTACTTCGCCAGGGCGTACGGCTACACCTTC. Its translation is CASSYFARAYGYTF.